This T cell receptor beta chain was sequenced during a study of CD8+CD57+ T cells in acquired aplastic anemia. Study-wide context: Mean DNA quantity obtained from sorted CD4+ and CD8+ cells was about 3 ug.

The CDR3 is made up of 13 amino acids. Per germline, CDR1 SGHNT and CDR2 YENEEA. Trimming took off 5 bases at V and 8 bases at J, with 13 bases between the two ends. Template material for TCR beta VDJ and CDR3 profiling consisted of genomic DNA. Each CDR3 protein is one row after TCRdb ran MiXCR on the reads. The sample carries approximately 250,000 distinct CDR3 sequences, roughly 80% recorded once. Whole-study findings and limits: About 29 shared CD8+ CDR3s appeared highly expressed within patients' immunodominant clones.

Turning to this clonotype: The antigen remains undetermined.

The patients chosen for sequencing had shown expansion of CD8+CD57+ cells (detected by flow cytometry). Material: sorted CD4+, CD8+, or CD8+CD57+ T cells (not recorded which) from PBMCs. The chain recombines TRBV11-3 with TRBJ2-1, with unresolved D. The origin of this receptor is a human donor with aplastic anemia. This CDR3 is CASSPHSNYEQFF. As DNA, the CDR3 is TGTGCCAGCAGCCCCCATAGTAACTATGAGCAGTTCTTC.